This TCR beta chain was retrieved from a study of human T cells and chemical hapten exposure. For the study at large: Upper back patch tests used 0.01% DPC, scored after 6 days.

Notes on this clonotype: The antigen is unknown.

From germline, CDR1 is MNHEY and CDR2 SVGAGI. This CDR3 spans 16 amino acids. Trimming pared 4 bases from V and 1 base from J, leaving 15 bases between. Time point meaning: patch test 1, 2 weeks after DPC sensitization. Stated treatment: therapeutic diphenylcyclopropenone sensitization with weekly scalp DPC. MiXCR, run by TCRdb on the RACE reads, gives a single entry per CDR3 protein. The table lists about 360,000 distinct CDR3 sequences, roughly 4.8% of them singletons. Study-wide findings and caveats: Healthy individuals' immune responses may differ from those of donors, who had alopecia.

The material was whole blood, obtained in connection with sensitization to the hapten diphenylcyclopropenone (DPC). The source is a woman aged 50 to 65 with alopecia areata. Some clones in this sample may be carry-over from other donors' samples. The J gene is TRBJ2-3, the V gene TRBV6-5, with D maybe TRBD2 (5 bases). CDR3 in DNA: TGTGCCAGCAGTTCACCCACAGCGGCCGGCACAGATACGCAGTATTTT. It translates to CASSSPTAAGTDTQYF.